The 27 T cell receptor beta chains given below trace back to one sample, sequenced in a study of T cells after yellow fever vaccination. TCRdb re-analysed the 5' RACE reads in MiXCR, keeping a single row per CDR3 protein. The sample has tens of thousands of distinct CDR3 sequences, 3.4% seen once. Specimen: PBMCs, either bulk or a sorted T-cell subset (CD4+, CD8+, memory, or dextramer-sorted; not recorded which), collected roughly 45 days after the first yellow fever vaccination. These receptor sequences come from a young man who received the YFV17D yellow fever vaccine.

This clonotype was seen a handful of times. V usage is TRBV6-6 and J usage is TRBJ1-5; perhaps TRBD1 as D (6 bases). The CDR3 is made up of 15 amino acids. The germline CDR1 and CDR2 sequences are MNHNY and SVGAGI (reference sequence). V lost 11 bases to trimming and J lost 2 bases, with 19 bases between them. The CDR3 region is CAGGGGGVGNQPQHF. Written as DNA, the CDR3 is TGTGCCGGAGGGGGGGGGGGCGTCGGCAATCAGCCCCAGCATTTT.

At least ten counts were recorded for this clonotype. This sequence joins TRBV11-3 and TRBJ2-2, with 7 bases fitting TRBD1. The ends lost 3 bases at V and 6 bases at J; junction bases unmatched: 4. The germline V gene has CDR1 SGHNT and CDR2 YENEEA. CDR3 size: 14 residues. The CDR3 is CASSFYGQAGELFF. The CDR3 DNA sequence: TGTGCCAGCAGCTTTTATGGACAGGCCGGGGAGCTGTTTTTT. The full variable domain, rest sourced from reference TRBV11-3 and TRBJ2-2, is EAGVVQSPRYKIIEKKQPVAFWCNPISGHNTLYWYLQNLGQGPELLIRYENEEAVDDSQLPKDRFSAERLKGVDSTLKIQPAELGDSAVYLCASSFYGQAGELFFGEGSRLTVL.

This clonotype was seen many times. The chain uses TRBV2 and TRBJ1-5; D not resolved. Trimming stripped 4 bases from V and 0 bases from J, with 13 bases between. CDR1 and CDR2 from the germline V gene are SNHLY and FYNNEI. This CDR3 is 16 amino acids long. CDR3 in amino acids: CASSAYRRDSNQPQHF. DNA of the CDR3: TGTGCCAGCAGTGCTTACCGACGGGATAGCAATCAGCCCCAGCATTTT.

Details on this clonotype: This may come from a read error, since a much larger clone is one base off. This chain uses TRBV6-1 with TRBJ1-2; D gene ambiguous. The V and J ends lost 6 bases and 6 bases respectively, with 17 bases between them. The CDR3 extends over 14 amino acids. CDR1 is MNHNS and CDR2 is SASEGT in the germline V gene. This CDR3 is CASRALWGSNGYTF. The CDR3, as DNA: TGTGCCAGCAGGGCACTCTGGGGTAGCAATGGCTACACCTTC.

This clonotype is labeled medium-sized (0.01 to 0.1%). J is TRBJ2-1 and V is TRBV5-1; 8 bases are shared with TRBD1. Germline V gene lookup returns CDR1 SGHRS and CDR2 YFSETQ. The CDR3 length is 13 residues. V lost 4 bases and J lost 5; bases outside the gene matches: 2. CDR3 region: CASSRGQDNEQFF. The CDR3, as DNA: TGCGCCAGCAGCCGGGGACAGGACAATGAGCAGTTCTTC.

This clonotype was counted many times. This sequence joins TRBV11-2 and TRBJ2-7; the D gene is possibly TRBD2 (6 bases). Germline values: CDR1 SGHAT, CDR2 FQNNGV. CDR3 size: 13 residues. V lost 4 bases and J 7 bases, leaving 14 bases between the germline ends. The chain's CDR3 is CASSSMGLSEQYV. DNA of the CDR3: TGTGCCAGCAGCTCAATGGGACTTTCAGAGCAGTACGTC.

This clonotype is labeled medium-sized. The chain combines TRBV7-2 with TRBJ2-7; TRBD1 matches at 7 bases. The CDR3 totals 16 residues. Germline V CDR1 and CDR2: SGHTA, FQGNSA. V was pared by 6 bases and J by 0 bases, with 11 bases of the junction left unmatched. CDR3 loop: CASSITGTVLSYEQYF. The CDR3 bases are TGTGCCAGCAGTATCACCGGGACAGTCCTCTCCTACGAGCAGTACTTC.

This clonotype was counted at least ten times. The chain has TRBV27 and TRBJ2-7, with TRBD1 matching 10 bases. The CDR3 contains 14 residues. Germline CDR1 reads MNHEY; CDR2 reads SMNVEV (reference sequence). After removal of 3 bases from V and 5 bases from J, the junction contained 4 bases not matched to a gene. Written as DNA, the CDR3 is TGTGCCAGCAGTTTTAGGACAGGGGGTCACGAGCAGTACTTC. Amino acid sequence: CASSFRTGGHEQYF.

This clonotype was counted at least ten times. V and J are TRBV20-1 and TRBJ1-3; D remains ambiguous. Trimming cost V 0 bases and J 2 bases, with 11 bases left between them. Germline loops: CDR1 DFQATT, CDR2 SNEGSKA (reference sequence). This CDR3 comprises 15 residues. The CDR3 sequence: CSARDWTGPGNTIYF. Here the CDR3 DNA reads TGCAGTGCTAGAGATTGGACTGGCCCTGGAAACACCATATATTTT.

This clonotype was recorded many times. The rearrangement links TRBV7-2 to TRBJ2-3, with 7 bases identical to TRBD1. The CDR3 length is 14 residues. The germline V gene encodes CDR1 SGHTA and CDR2 FQGNSA. Trimming cost V 1 base and J 3 bases; bases outside gene matches: 1. This CDR3 is CASSLVGQTDTQYF. The CDR3 nucleotides are TGTGCCAGCAGCTTAGTGGGACAGACAGATACGCAGTATTTT.

A few counts support this clonotype. This chain joins TRBV28 and TRBJ1-2; 8 bases match TRBD1. The CDR3 is 13 residues long. Per germline, CDR1 MDHEN and CDR2 SYDVKM. Losses at the gene ends were 5 bases for V and 8 bases for J; bases not matched to a gene: 7. This chain's CDR3 is CASSVTGARGYTF. The CDR3 DNA is TGTGCCAGCAGTGTGACAGGGGCGCGCGGCTACACCTTC.

There are many counts of this clonotype. This chain links TRBV11-2 with TRBJ2-2, with D perhaps TRBD1 (6 bases). The CDR3 is made up of 17 amino acids. Looked up from germline, CDR1 is SGHAT and CDR2 is FQNNGV. Trimming removed 6 bases from V and 1 base from J, with 18 bases in between. The CDR3 sequence: CASRPLGQRLNTGELFF. CDR3 coding DNA: TGTGCCAGCAGGCCTCTTGGACAGCGCTTGAACACCGGGGAGCTGTTTTTT.

This clonotype came up many times. This chain uses TRBV7-9 with TRBJ2-7, with TRBD2 identical over 7 bases. The CDR3 totals 12 residues. V dropped 3 bases and J dropped 6; count of bases not matched to a gene: 2. Germline lookup yields CDR1 SEHNR and CDR2 FQNEAQ (reference sequence). The CDR3 reads CASSFTGGEQYV. The CDR3 DNA reads TGTGCCAGCAGCTTCACGGGGGGCGAGCAGTACGTC.

V usage is TRBV5-6 and J usage is TRBJ1-1, with D possibly matching TRBD1 (6 bases). The CDR3 contains 14 residues. Germline assignment: CDR1 SGHDT and CDR2 YYEEEE. V was trimmed by 0 bases and J by 4 bases, leaving 10 bases between them. The CDR3 region has the DNA TGTGCCAGCAGCTTGGGAGGGGGAGGCACTGAAGCTTTCTTT. It specifies CASSLGGGGTEAFF.

This clonotype occurred many times. The chain links TRBV5-6 to TRBJ1-1; TRBD1 agrees at 8 bases. Trimming cost V 5 bases and J 3 bases; bases outside gene matches: 3. The CDR3 length is 13 residues. Germline V gives CDR1 SGHDT, CDR2 YYEEEE. The CDR3 DNA follows: TGTGCCAGCAGTGAGGACAGGGACACTGAAGCTTTCTTT. It is translated as CASSEDRDTEAFF.

This clonotype appeared many times. The chain links TRBV5-1 to TRBJ2-3; perhaps TRBD2 as D (6 bases). The V gene lost 1 base and the J gene lost 4 bases, with 13 bases spanning the gap. Germline assignment: CDR1 SGHRS and CDR2 YFSETQ. CDR3 length: 15 amino acids. CDR3 in amino acids: CASSLRGIAADTQYF. Here the CDR3 DNA reads TGCGCCAGCAGCTTGCGAGGGATAGCGGCAGATACGCAGTATTTT.

This clonotype was detected ten times or more. The chain employs TRBV7-2 and TRBJ2-3; TRBD1 agrees at 9 bases. Germline V CDR1 and CDR2: SGHTA, FQGNSA. Germline trimming cut 5 bases from V and 3 bases from J; bases unmatched to any gene: 3. The length of the CDR3 is 14 residues. The CDR3 DNA follows: TGTGCCAGCAGCGCGGACAGGGGTACAGATACGCAGTATTTT. Amino acids: CASSADRGTDTQYF.

The table lists this clonotype with a few counts. Germline and junction disagree at one end, which may indicate a read error. The chain joins TRBV12-3 or TRBV12-4 to TRBJ2-4; 10 positions agree with TRBD1. This CDR3 spans 18 amino acids. The CDR3 coding sequence is TGTGCCCGCAGTTTATCACTGGGTTGGGACAGGGGAGGAAACATTCAGTACTTC. Translating it yields CARSLSLGWDRGGNIQYF.

The sample holds many counts of this clonotype. The genes are TRBV5-6 and TRBJ2-3; D is perhaps TRBD1 (6 bases). CDR1 and CDR2 from the germline V gene are SGHDT and YYEEEE. This CDR3 has 14 amino acids. V lost 4 bases to trimming and J lost 2 bases, with 11 bases between them. The CDR3 loop is CASSQDRTTDTQYF. DNA for the CDR3: TGTGCCAGCAGCCAAGACAGGACCACAGATACGCAGTATTTT.

The table lists this clonotype with many counts. V is TRBV18 and J is TRBJ2-1; 12 bases are shared with TRBD2. V shed 1 base, J shed 7 bases, and the junction held 5 bases outside the gene matches. The CDR3 runs 16 residues. Germline lookup yields CDR1 KGHSH and CDR2 LQKENI. CDR3 sequence reads: CASSPLGLAGRNEQFF. CDR3 DNA: TGTGCCAGCTCACCACTAGGACTAGCGGGGAGGAATGAGCAGTTCTTC. The full variable domain, its missing parts supplied by reference TRBV18 and TRBJ2-1, is NAGVMQNPRHLVRRRGQEARLRCSPMKGHSHVYWYRQLPEEGLKFMVYLQKENIIDESGMPKERFSAEFPKEGPSILRIQQVVRGDSAAYFCASSPLGLAGRNEQFFGPGTRLTVL.

This clonotype was observed at least ten times. The CDR3 protein is CSALRQGGNEQYF. The CDR3 nucleotides are TGCAGTGCCCTCAGACAGGGGGGAAACGAGCAGTACTTC. This chain joins TRBV20-1 and TRBJ2-7, with TRBD1 matching 9 bases. The CDR3 sequence is 13 residues long. The junction had 8 bases not matched to a gene; V was cut back by 6 bases and J by 5 bases. Germline CDR1 is DFQATT and CDR2 is SNEGSKA (reference sequence).

This clonotype occurred many times. This chain uses TRBV19 with TRBJ2-7; D is unclear. V lost 0 bases and J lost 0, with 3 bases in between. This CDR3 contains 13 residues. In germline, CDR1 is LNHDA, CDR2 SQIVND (reference sequence). This CDR3 reads CASSIEASYEQYF. Written as DNA, the CDR3 is TGTGCCAGTAGTATAGAGGCCTCCTACGAGCAGTACTTC.

This clonotype was detected ten times or more. This chain connects TRBV7-6 to TRBJ1-5; TRBD1 aligns across 7 bases. V was clipped by 3 bases and J by 0 bases; unmatched bases: 8. The CDR3 sequence is 17 residues long. Germline V lookup: CDR1 SGHVS, CDR2 FNYEAQ. The CDR3 bases are TGTGCCAGCAGCTTGTATTCGTCAGGGGGTAGCAATCAGCCCCAGCATTTT. It specifies CASSLYSSGGSNQPQHF. Drawing the rest from reference TRBV7-6 and TRBJ1-5, the complete variable domain is GAGVSQSPRYKVTKRGQDVALRCDPISGHVSLYWYRQALGQGPEFLTYFNYEAQQDKSGLPNDRFSAERPEGSISTLTIQRTEQRDSAMYRCASSLYSSGGSNQPQHFGDGTRLSIL.

The chain uses TRBV27 and TRBJ1-2; the D gene is possibly TRBD1 (5 bases). The CDR3 has 14 amino acids. Germline CDR1 reads MNHEY; CDR2 reads SMNVEV (reference sequence). With 7 bases removed from V and 7 bases from J, the gap between germline ends came to 19 bases. The chain's CDR3 is CASTAKVRGAGYTF. In DNA, the CDR3 is TGTGCCAGCACCGCCAAAGTGAGGGGTGCTGGCTACACCTTC.

There are many counts of this clonotype. J is TRBJ2-5 and V is TRBV20-1, with D unresolved. The V and J ends lost 1 base and 3 bases respectively, with 9 bases between them. This CDR3 is built from 13 residues. Germline lookup yields CDR1 DFQATT and CDR2 SNEGSKA (reference sequence). The DNA for the CDR3 is TGCAGTGCTAGAGCGAATCAAGAAGAGACCCAGTACTTC. Its protein product is CSARANQEETQYF.

In its sample, this clonotype was seen many times. The chain has TRBV4-3 and TRBJ2-7, with D possibly TRBD1 on 5 matching bases. Deletions cut 2 bases from V and 6 bases from J, with 11 bases between. The CDR3 consists of 13 residues. The germline CDR1 and CDR2 sequences are LGHNA and YSLEER. Written as DNA, the CDR3 is TGCGCCAGCAGCCAAAGGGCAGGGCTCGAGCAGTACTTC. Translated, it gives CASSQRAGLEQYF.

By share, this clonotype ranks as medium-sized. The J gene is TRBJ2-5, the V gene TRBV20-1; D call uncertain. The CDR3 extends over 13 amino acids. CDR1 is DFQATT and CDR2 is SNEGSKA in the germline V gene (reference sequence). Trimming took 2 bases from V and 2 from J, leaving 9 bases between them. CDR3 residues: CSARLPYQETQYF. The CDR3 DNA sequence: TGCAGTGCTAGACTACCTTATCAAGAGACCCAGTACTTC.